This T cell receptor beta chain was recovered during a study of T cells expressing NK-cell markers. Study at large: CD3+CD56+NKG2C+, CD3+CD56+NKG2C- and CD3+CD56-NKG2C+ T cells, once sorted, supplied the TCR beta repertoires. General study points: Among CD8+ T cells from six donors, dominant NKG2C+ clonotypes accounted for roughly 1.0-7.0%. Dominance of the CD3+CD56-NKG2C+ fraction by these clonotypes also held in a handful of donors.

5'RACE template switching built TCR beta cDNA with unique molecular identifiers. Each CDR3 protein gets one entry in TCRdb, which reprocessed the 5' RACE reads and gives no DNA. The sample data list 150,000 to 170,000 distinct CDR3 sequences. The CDR3 totals 15 residues. Germline V gene sequence: CDR1 SSHAT, CDR2 FNYEAQ (reference sequence). As regards this clonotype: What it recognizes is unknown.

This sequence was found in a woman aged 50 to 60 in good health. The chain couples TRBV7-7 to TRBJ2-2; the TCRdb call, TRBD1, lacks DNA for checking. The sample comprised blood T cells: a sorted CD56 or NKG2C T cell subset, CD4+ or CD8+ T cells, or bulk PBMC T cells (not recorded which). The CDR3 spells CASSPGNSGSGELFF.